A selection of T cell receptor beta chains follows, all from one sample in a study of vaccination and CD4 T cells after COVID-19. TCRdb passed the PCR reads through MiXCR, listing each CDR3 protein once. The sample consists of under 20,000 distinct CDR3 sequences, about three quarters of them appearing once. No antigens are known for them. Material: CD4+ T cells from blood, cultured in vitro, obtained after SARS-CoV-2 vaccination. The receptors derive from a human donor who received a COVID-19 vaccine. Each CDR3 is given with its conserved first and last residue. Fields, in order: clone size, D gene, V gene, J gene, CDR3 protein, CDR3 DNA. D genes are given only for firm matches. Size tells how often a clone was seen (once, few, many) or the class of an expanded clone, and some rows leave it out.

>NA|TRBD1|TRBV5-1|TRBJ1-2
CASSIQEGARYGYTF
TGCGCCAGCAGCATCCAAGAGGGGGCGCGGTATGGCTACACCTTC
>NA|NA|TRBV24-1|TRBJ1-2
CATSDPTENYGYTF
TGTGCCACCAGTGATCCAACAGAAAACTATGGCTACACCTTC
>few|NA|TRBV21-1|TRBJ2-5
CASRRETQYF
TGTGCCAGCAGGCGGGAGACCCAGTACTTC
>NA|NA|TRBV7-3|TRBJ1-1
CASSGGQNTEAFF
TGTGCCAGCAGCGGGGGTCAGAACACTGAAGCTTTCTTT
>NA|NA|TRBV5-1|TRBJ2-5
CASSLGGQETQYF
TGCGCCAGCAGCTTGGGGGGGCAAGAGACCCAGTACTTC
>NA|NA|TRBV20-1|TRBJ2-3
CSASLPQQRSTDTQYF
TGCAGTGCTAGTCTCCCTCAGCAGCGTAGCACAGATACGCAGTATTTT
>NA|NA|TRBV6-1|TRBJ1-5
CASSPREDQPQHF
TGTGCCAGCAGCCCCAGGGAAGATCAGCCCCAGCATTTT
>NA|TRBD1|TRBV7-3|TRBJ2-2
CASSFLGQGWAGELFF
TGTGCCAGCAGCTTTCTCGGACAGGGGTGGGCCGGGGAGCTGTTTTTT
>NA|NA|TRBV30|TRBJ2-5
CAWRVAGRETQYF
TGTGCCTGGAGAGTGGCAGGTCGGGAGACCCAGTACTTC
>NA|TRBD2|TRBV7-8|TRBJ2-1
CASSLALAGDYNEQFF
TGTGCCAGCAGCTTAGCGCTAGCGGGGGATTACAATGAGCAGTTCTTC
>NA|TRBD2|TRBV6-5|TRBJ2-5
CASSSSGGAGETQYF
TGTGCCAGCAGTTCTAGCGGGGGGGCCGGGGAGACCCAGTACTTC
>NA|TRBD1|TRBV6-1|TRBJ1-1
CASSRRQGGAGTEAFF
TGTGCCAGCAGTCGGAGACAGGGAGGAGCGGGCACTGAAGCTTTCTTT
>few|NA|TRBV30|TRBJ1-2
CAWSVSGARGYTF
TGTGCCTGGAGTGTATCAGGGGCTCGTGGCTACACCTTC
>NA|NA|TRBV21-1|TRBJ2-7
CASSKRLVGLSYEQYF
TGTGCCAGCAGCAAACGACTCGTGGGGCTCTCCTACGAGCAGTACTTC
>once|NA|TRBV20-1|TRBJ1-5
CSARQSNQPQHF
TGCAGTGCTAGACAATCCAATCAGCCCCAGCATTTT
>few|NA|TRBV19|TRBJ1-5
CASSINIGANQPQHF
TGTGCCAGTAGTATAAATATCGGGGCTAATCAGCCCCAGCATTTT
>NA|NA|TRBV6-1|TRBJ1-6
CASRWTDNSPLHF
TGTGCCAGCAGATGGACGGATAATTCACCCCTCCACTTT
>NA|TRBD1|TRBV24-1|TRBJ1-2
CATSDAGTGNYGYTF
TGTGCCACCAGTGACGCCGGGACAGGGAACTATGGCTACACCTTC
>NA|NA|TRBV2|TRBJ2-3
CAGKGNPAADTQYF
TGTGCCGGGAAGGGCAACCCGGCGGCAGATACGCAGTATTTT
>NA|NA|TRBV12-3/TRBV12-4|TRBJ1-2
CASSPPGHLLRVYGYTF
TGTGCCAGCAGTCCACCAGGACACTTGCTGCGGGTTTATGGCTACACCTTC
>NA|TRBD1|TRBV19|TRBJ1-5
CASSIEQGASQPQHF
TGTGCCAGTAGTATAGAACAGGGGGCGAGTCAGCCCCAGCATTTT
>NA|NA|TRBV3-1|TRBJ1-5
CASSPGQSNQPQHF
TGTGCCAGCAGCCCGGGACAAAGCAATCAGCCCCAGCATTTT
>NA|NA|TRBV6-1|TRBJ2-7
CASRVNPAVSSYEQYF
TGTGCCAGCAGGGTAAACCCGGCAGTCTCCTCCTACGAGCAGTACTTC
>NA|NA|TRBV21-1|TRBJ2-1
CASSNGRGDHNEQFF
TGTGCCAGCAGCAATGGCAGGGGGGACCACAATGAGCAGTTCTTC
>NA|NA|TRBV15|TRBJ1-2
CATSRESTLRSLYGYTF
TGTGCCACCAGCAGAGAGTCGACGCTCAGAAGTTTGTATGGCTACACCTTC
>few|NA|TRBV10-3|TRBJ2-5
CAARGVGQETQYF
TGTGCCGCGCGCGGGGTGGGGCAAGAGACCCAGTACTTC
>NA|NA|TRBV19|TRBJ1-2
CASSSPGQSNYGYTF
TGTGCCAGTAGTAGCCCTGGGCAGAGTAACTATGGCTACACCTTC
>once|NA|TRBV7-9|TRBJ1-6
CASSLANRINSPLHF
TGTGCCAGCAGCTTAGCTAACAGAATAAATTCACCCCTCCACTTT
>few|TRBD2|TRBV2|TRBJ2-3
CASSVPGTSGGARDTQYF
TGTGCCAGCAGTGTTCCCGGGACTAGCGGGGGGGCCAGAGATACGCAGTATTTT
>few|NA|TRBV2|TRBJ1-2
CASSGTTSVYYGYTF
TGTGCCAGCAGTGGGACAACGAGTGTTTACTATGGCTACACCTTC
>NA|TRBD1|TRBV7-6|TRBJ1-5
CASSPTGGGQPQHF
TGTGCCAGCAGCCCCACAGGGGGCGGTCAGCCCCAGCATTTT
>NA|NA|TRBV2|TRBJ1-5
CASSPGPISQPQHF
TGTGCCAGCAGTCCGGGACCGATCAGTCAGCCCCAGCATTTT
>NA|TRBD1|TRBV30|TRBJ1-2
CAWSVLQGVNGYTF
TGTGCCTGGAGTGTACTACAGGGGGTCAATGGCTACACCTTC
>NA|NA|TRBV19|TRBJ2-7
CASTNLGAPGEQYF
TGTGCCAGTACCAACTTGGGAGCTCCGGGAGAGCAGTACTTC
>NA|NA|TRBV19|TRBJ1-1
CASSIGRAYTEAFF
TGTGCCAGTAGTATTGGGAGAGCGTACACTGAAGCTTTCTTT